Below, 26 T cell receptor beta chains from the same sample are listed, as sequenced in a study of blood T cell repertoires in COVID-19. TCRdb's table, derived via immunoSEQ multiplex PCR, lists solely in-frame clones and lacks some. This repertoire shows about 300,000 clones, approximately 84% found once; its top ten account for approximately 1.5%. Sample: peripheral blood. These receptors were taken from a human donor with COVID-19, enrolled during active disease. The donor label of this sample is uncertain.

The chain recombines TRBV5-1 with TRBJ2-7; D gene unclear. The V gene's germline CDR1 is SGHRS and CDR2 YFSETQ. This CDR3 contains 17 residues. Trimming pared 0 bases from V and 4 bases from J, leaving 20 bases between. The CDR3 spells CASSLAQVGRNRYEQYF. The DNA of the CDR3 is TGCGCCAGCAGCTTGGCCCAAGTGGGCAGGAACCGATACGAGCAGTACTTC.

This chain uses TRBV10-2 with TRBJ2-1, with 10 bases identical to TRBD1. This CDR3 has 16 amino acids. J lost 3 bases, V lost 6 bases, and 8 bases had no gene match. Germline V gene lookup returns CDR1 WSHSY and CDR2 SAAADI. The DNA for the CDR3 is TGCGCCAGCAGGACAGGGGGCGCAAGGCGCTACAATGAGCAGTTCTTC. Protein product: CASRTGGARRYNEQFF.

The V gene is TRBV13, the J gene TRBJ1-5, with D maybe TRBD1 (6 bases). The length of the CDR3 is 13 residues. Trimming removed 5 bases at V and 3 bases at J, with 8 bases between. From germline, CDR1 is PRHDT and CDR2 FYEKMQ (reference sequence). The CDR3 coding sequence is TGTGCCAGCAGCCACAGGGCCAATCAGCCCCAGCATTTT. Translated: CASSHRANQPQHF.

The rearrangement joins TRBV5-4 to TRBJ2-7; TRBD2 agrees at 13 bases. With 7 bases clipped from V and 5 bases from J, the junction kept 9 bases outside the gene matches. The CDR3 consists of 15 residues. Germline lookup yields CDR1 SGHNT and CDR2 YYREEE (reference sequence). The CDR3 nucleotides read TGTGCCAGCGGCCAGACTAGCGGGAGGCGAGACGAGCAGTACTTC. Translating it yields CASGQTSGRRDEQYF. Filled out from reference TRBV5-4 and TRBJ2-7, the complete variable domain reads ETGVTQSPTHLIKTRGQQVTLRCSSQSGHNTVSWYQQALGQGPQFIFQYYREEENGRGNFPPRFSGLQFPNYSSELNVNALELDDSALYLCASGQTSGRRDEQYFGPGTRLTVT.

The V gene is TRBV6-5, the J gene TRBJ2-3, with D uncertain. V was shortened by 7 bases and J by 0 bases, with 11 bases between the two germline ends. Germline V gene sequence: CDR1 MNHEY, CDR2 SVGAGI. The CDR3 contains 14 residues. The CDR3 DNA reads TGTGCCAGCACGTTAGACTGGAGCACAGATACGCAGTATTTT. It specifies CASTLDWSTDTQYF.

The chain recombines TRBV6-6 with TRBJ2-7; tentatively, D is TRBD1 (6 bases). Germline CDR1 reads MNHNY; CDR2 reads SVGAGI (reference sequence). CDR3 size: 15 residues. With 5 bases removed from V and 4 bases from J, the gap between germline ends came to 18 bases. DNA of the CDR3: TGTGCCAGCAGTCCCATCCAGCAGGGGAGATACGAGCAGTACTTC. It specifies CASSPIQQGRYEQYF.

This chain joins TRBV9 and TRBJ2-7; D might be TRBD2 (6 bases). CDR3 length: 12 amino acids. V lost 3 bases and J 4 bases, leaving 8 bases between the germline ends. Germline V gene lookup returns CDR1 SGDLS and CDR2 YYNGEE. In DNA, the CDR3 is TGTGCCAGCAGCGCGGAGGGATACGAGCAGTACTTC. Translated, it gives CASSAEGYEQYF.

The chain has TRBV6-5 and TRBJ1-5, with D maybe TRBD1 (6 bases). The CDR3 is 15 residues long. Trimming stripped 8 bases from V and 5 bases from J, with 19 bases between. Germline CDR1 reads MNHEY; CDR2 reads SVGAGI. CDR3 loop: CASSAIRGGDQPQHF. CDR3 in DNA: TGTGCCAGCTCCGCTATCAGGGGCGGAGATCAGCCCCAGCATTTT.

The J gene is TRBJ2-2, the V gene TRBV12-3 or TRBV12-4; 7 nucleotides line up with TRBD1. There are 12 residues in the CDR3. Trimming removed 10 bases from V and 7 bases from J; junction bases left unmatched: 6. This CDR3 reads CAIKGALGELFF. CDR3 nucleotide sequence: TGTGCCATCAAGGGGGCCCTCGGGGAGCTGTTTTTT.

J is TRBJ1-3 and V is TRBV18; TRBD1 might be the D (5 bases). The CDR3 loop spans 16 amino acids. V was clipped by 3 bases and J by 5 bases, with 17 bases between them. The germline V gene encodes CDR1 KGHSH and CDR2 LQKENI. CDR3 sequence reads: CASSPQRGTVRNTIYF. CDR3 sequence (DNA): TGTGCCAGCTCACCCCAGCGCGGGACTGTTCGAAACACCATATATTTT.

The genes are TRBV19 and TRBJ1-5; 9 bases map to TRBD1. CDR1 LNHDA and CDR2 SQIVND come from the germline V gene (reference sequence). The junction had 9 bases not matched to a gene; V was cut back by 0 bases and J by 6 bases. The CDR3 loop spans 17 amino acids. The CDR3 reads CASSIEGTGRFRQPQHF. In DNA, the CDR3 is TGTGCCAGTAGTATAGAGGGGACAGGGAGGTTTCGTCAGCCCCAGCATTTT.

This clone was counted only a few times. The DNA for the CDR3 is TGTGCCAGCAGCCCGGGAGACAGACCCAATGAGCAGTTCTTC. This translates into CASSPGDRPNEQFF. The V and J genes are TRBV5-4 and TRBJ2-1, with D perhaps matching TRBD2 (6 bases). The CDR3 is 14 amino acids. CDR1 and CDR2 (germline): SGHNT, YYREEE (reference sequence). Trimming took off 4 bases at V and 6 bases at J, with 14 bases between the two ends.

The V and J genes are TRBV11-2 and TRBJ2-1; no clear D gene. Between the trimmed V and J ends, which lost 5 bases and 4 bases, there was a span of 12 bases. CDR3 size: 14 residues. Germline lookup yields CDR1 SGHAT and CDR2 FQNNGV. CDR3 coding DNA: TGTGCCAGCAGCGGCCGACTGTGGTACAATGAGCAGTTCTTC. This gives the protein CASSGRLWYNEQFF. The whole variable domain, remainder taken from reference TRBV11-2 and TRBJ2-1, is EAGVAQSPRYKIIEKRQSVAFWCNPISGHATLYWYQQILGQGPKLLIQFQNNGVVDDSQLPKDRFSAERLKGVDSTLKIQPAKLEDSAVYLCASSGRLWYNEQFFGPGTRLTVL.

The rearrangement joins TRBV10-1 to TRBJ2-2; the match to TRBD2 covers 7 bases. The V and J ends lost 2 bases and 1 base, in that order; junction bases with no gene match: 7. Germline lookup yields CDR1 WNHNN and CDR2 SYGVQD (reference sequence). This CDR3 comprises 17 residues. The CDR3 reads CASSEPTPSGNTGELFF. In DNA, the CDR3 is TGCGCCAGCAGTGAGCCCACCCCTAGCGGGAACACCGGGGAGCTGTTTTTT.

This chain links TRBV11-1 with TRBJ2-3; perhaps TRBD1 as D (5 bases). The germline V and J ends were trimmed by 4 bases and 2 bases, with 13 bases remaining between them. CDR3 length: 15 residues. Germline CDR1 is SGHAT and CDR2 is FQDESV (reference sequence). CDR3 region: CASSSSGISTDTQYF. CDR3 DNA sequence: TGTGCCAGCAGCTCCTCAGGGATCTCCACAGATACGCAGTATTTT.

CDR3 coding DNA: TGTGCCAGCAGCCCAGGGATTTCGTCAGGCTATGGCTACACCTTC. Residues: CASSPGISSGYGYTF. V gene TRBV7-9 combines with J gene TRBJ1-2; possibly TRBD1 for D (5 bases). The ends were cut back, 5 bases at V and 4 bases at J, with 17 bases in the middle. CDR1 is SEHNR, CDR2 FQNEAQ, per germline (reference sequence). This CDR3 contains 15 residues.

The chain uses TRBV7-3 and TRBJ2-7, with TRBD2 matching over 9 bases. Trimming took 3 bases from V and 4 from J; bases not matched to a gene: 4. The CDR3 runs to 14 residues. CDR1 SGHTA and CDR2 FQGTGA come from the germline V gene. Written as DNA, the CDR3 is TGTGCCAGCAGCTTTAGCGCGGGAGGGTACGAGCAGTACTTC. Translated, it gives CASSFSAGGYEQYF.

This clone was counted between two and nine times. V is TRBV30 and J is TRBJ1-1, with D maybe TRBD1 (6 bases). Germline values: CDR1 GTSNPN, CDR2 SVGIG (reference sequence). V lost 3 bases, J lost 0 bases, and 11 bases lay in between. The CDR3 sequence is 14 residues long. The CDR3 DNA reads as TGTGCCTGGAGAAAGAGGGGGTTGAACACTGAAGCTTTCTTT. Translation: CAWRKRGLNTEAFF.

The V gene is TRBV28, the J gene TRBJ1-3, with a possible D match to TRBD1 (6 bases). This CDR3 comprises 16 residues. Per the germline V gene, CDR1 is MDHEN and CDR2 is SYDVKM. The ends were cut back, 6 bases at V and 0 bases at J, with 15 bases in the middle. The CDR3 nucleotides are TGTGCCAGCAGCCGCTGGACAGTTTCCTCTGGAAACACCATATATTTT. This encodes CASSRWTVSSGNTIYF. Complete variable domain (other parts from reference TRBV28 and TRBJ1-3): DVKVTQSSRYLVKRTGEKVFLECVQDMDHENMFWYRQDPGLGLRLIYFSYDVKMKEKGDIPEGYSVSREKKERFSLILESASTNQTSMYLCASSRWTVSSGNTIYFGEGSWLTVV.

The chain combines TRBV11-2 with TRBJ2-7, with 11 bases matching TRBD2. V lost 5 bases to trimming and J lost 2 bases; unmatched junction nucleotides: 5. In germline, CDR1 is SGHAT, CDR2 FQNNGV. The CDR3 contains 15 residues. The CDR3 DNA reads TGTGCCAGCAGCCCATTGACTAGCGGGACCTACGAGCAGTACTTC. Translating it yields CASSPLTSGTYEQYF.

The CDR3 here is CASSEGTRNTEAFF. The CDR3 nucleotides are TGTGCCAGCAGTGAAGGTACAAGGAACACTGAAGCTTTCTTT. The chain has TRBV6-1 and TRBJ1-1; D gene ambiguous. Looked up from germline, CDR1 is MNHNS and CDR2 is SASEGT. V was cut by 1 base and J by 1 base, with 7 bases left in between. The CDR3 has 14 amino acids.

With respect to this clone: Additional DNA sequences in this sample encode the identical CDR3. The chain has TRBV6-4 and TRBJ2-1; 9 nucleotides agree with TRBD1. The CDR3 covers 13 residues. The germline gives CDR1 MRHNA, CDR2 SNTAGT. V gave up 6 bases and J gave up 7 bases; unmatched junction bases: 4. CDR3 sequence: CASSRDRENEQFF. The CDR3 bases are TGTGCCAGCAGCCGGGACAGGGAGAATGAGCAGTTCTTC.

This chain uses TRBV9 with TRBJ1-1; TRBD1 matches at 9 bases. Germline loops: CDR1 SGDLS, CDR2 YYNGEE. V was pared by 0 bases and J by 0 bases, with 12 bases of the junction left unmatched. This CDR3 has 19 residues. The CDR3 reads CASSVAAGTGSIMNTEAFF. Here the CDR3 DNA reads TGTGCCAGCAGCGTAGCTGCCGGGACAGGGAGCATCATGAACACTGAAGCTTTCTTT.

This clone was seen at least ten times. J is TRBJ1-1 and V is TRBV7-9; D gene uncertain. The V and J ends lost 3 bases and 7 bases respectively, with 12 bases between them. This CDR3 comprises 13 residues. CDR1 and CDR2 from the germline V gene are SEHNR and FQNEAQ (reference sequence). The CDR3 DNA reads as TGTGCCAGCAGCTTGGGAGAAGGGCTTGAAGCTTTCTTT. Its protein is CASSLGEGLEAFF.

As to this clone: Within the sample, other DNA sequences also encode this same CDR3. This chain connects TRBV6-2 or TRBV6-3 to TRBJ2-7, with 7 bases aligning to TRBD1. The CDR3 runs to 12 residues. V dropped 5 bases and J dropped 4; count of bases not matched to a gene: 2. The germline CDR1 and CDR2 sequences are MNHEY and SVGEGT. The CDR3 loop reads CASSRQGYEQYF. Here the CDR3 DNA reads TGTGCCAGCAGTAGACAGGGTTACGAGCAGTACTTC.

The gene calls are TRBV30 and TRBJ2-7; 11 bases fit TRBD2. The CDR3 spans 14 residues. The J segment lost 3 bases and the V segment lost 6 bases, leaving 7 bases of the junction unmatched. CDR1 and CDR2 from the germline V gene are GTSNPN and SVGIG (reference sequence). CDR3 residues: CACEGTSGYYEQYF. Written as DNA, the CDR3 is TGTGCCTGCGAGGGGACTAGCGGATACTACGAGCAGTACTTC.